This T cell receptor (beta chain) was retrieved from a study of T cell responses to AZD1222 COVID-19 vaccine. Only in-frame clones appear in the TCRdb table, and some are missing; sequencing was by immunoSEQ multiplex PCR. The sample includes fewer than 200,000 clones, just over 90% of them seen just once. The receptor was derived from an adult in good health. This sample comprised peripheral blood, obtained on day 0 of AZD1222 vaccination.

The CDR3 bases are TGTGCCATCAGTGGAGGGAGGGTTTCTTATTTT. Protein product: CAISGGRVSYF. The chain combines TRBV10-3 with TRBJ2-3; 7 bases map to TRBD2. CDR3 length: 11 residues. After removal of 4 bases from V and 15 bases from J, the junction contained 7 bases not matched to a gene. The germline V gene encodes CDR1 ENHRY and CDR2 SYGVKD.